A single sample is the source of the 14 T cell receptor beta chains below, sequenced in a study of T cell responses to AZD1222 COVID-19 vaccine. Repertoires were generated with immunoSEQ multiplex PCR, while TCRdb's copy carries only in-frame clones and drops some. Of tens of thousands of clones listed, approximately 80% are singletons. The sequenced sample was peripheral blood, obtained 28 days after the second AZD1222 dose. All receptors come from an adult who received the AZD1222 COVID-19 vaccine.

The V gene is TRBV6-2 or TRBV6-3, the J gene TRBJ1-3; no firm D call. Trimming pared 6 bases from V and 0 bases from J, leaving 3 bases between. Per the germline V gene, CDR1 is MNHEY and CDR2 is SVGEGT. This CDR3 is 12 amino acids long. In DNA form, the CDR3 reads TGTGCCAGCAGCAACTCTGGAAACACCATATATTTT. It encodes CASSNSGNTIYF.

The chain links TRBV14 to TRBJ2-7; D unclear. Trimming pared 4 bases from V and 3 bases from J, leaving 13 bases between. The CDR3 loop spans 14 amino acids. From germline, CDR1 is SGHDN and CDR2 FVKESK. CDR3 coding DNA: TGTGCCAGCAGCCCGAGGACGAGAGGCTACGAGCAGTACTTC. It yields the protein CASSPRTRGYEQYF.

The V gene is TRBV7-9, the J gene TRBJ2-1, with D perhaps TRBD2 (6 bases). Germline V gene lookup returns CDR1 SEHNR and CDR2 FQNEAQ (reference sequence). The CDR3 loop spans 16 amino acids. With 5 bases removed from V and 4 bases from J, the gap between germline ends came to 18 bases. The CDR3 spells CASSGNGGLSYNEQFF. The CDR3 DNA reads as TGTGCCAGCAGCGGTAATGGGGGACTGAGTTACAATGAGCAGTTCTTC. Combining the CDR3 with reference TRBV7-9 and TRBJ2-1 gives the whole variable domain DTGVSQNPRHKITKRGQNVTFRCDPISEHNRLYWYRQTLGQGPEFLTYFQNEAQLEKSRLLSDRFSAERPKGSFSTLEIQRTEQGDSAMYLCASSGNGGLSYNEQFFGPGTRLTVL.

In DNA form, the CDR3 reads TGTGCCAGCAGCCAAGATTGGGCCAGGATCGAGCAGTACTTC. It yields the protein CASSQDWARIEQYF. The chain combines TRBV3-1 (or the pseudogene TRBV3-2) with TRBJ2-7; the D is unclear. CDR1 and CDR2 (germline): LGHDT, YNNKEL (reference sequence). V lost 0 bases and J 6 bases, leaving 12 bases between the germline ends. This CDR3 has 14 amino acids.

The V call is TRBV6-5, the J call TRBJ1-2; D is ambiguous. Germline loops: CDR1 MNHEY, CDR2 SVGAGI. V was cut by 7 bases and J by 5 bases, with 17 bases left in between. The CDR3 has 14 amino acids. The CDR3, as DNA: TGTGCCAGCAATTTGAGGACCATTCCTTATGGCTACACCTTC. Encoded protein: CASNLRTIPYGYTF.

The chain links TRBV6-2 or TRBV6-3 to TRBJ2-1; D remains ambiguous. This CDR3 is built from 13 residues. V dropped 5 bases and J dropped 0 bases, with 5 bases sitting between them. Germline assignment: CDR1 MNHEY and CDR2 SVGEGT. For the CDR3, the DNA is TGTGCCAGCAGTGGGGACTCCTACAATGAGCAGTTCTTC. It encodes CASSGDSYNEQFF.

This clone has just one count. This CDR3 is CAISGTGGWNEQFF. As DNA, the CDR3 is TGTGCCATCAGCGGGACAGGGGGATGGAATGAGCAGTTCTTC. The chain is built from TRBV10-3 and TRBJ2-1; 11 bases match TRBD1. The J segment lost 7 bases and the V segment lost 6 bases, leaving 5 bases of the junction unmatched. The CDR3 runs 14 residues. Germline V gene sequence: CDR1 ENHRY, CDR2 SYGVKD.

V is TRBV19 and J is TRBJ1-5; perhaps TRBD1 as D (5 bases). The CDR3 has 13 amino acids. The germline V gene encodes CDR1 LNHDA and CDR2 SQIVND (reference sequence). With 8 bases removed from V and 6 bases from J, the gap between germline ends came to 14 bases. This CDR3 is CASQVIGGQPQHF. As DNA, the CDR3 is TGTGCCAGTCAGGTAATTGGGGGTCAGCCCCAGCATTTT.

The rearrangement joins TRBV9 to TRBJ2-3, with D hard to call. This CDR3 comprises 14 residues. Germline V gene sequence: CDR1 SGDLS, CDR2 YYNGEE. Trimming shortened V by 0 bases and J by 2 bases, and 7 bases separated the two germline ends. CDR3 bases: TGTGCCAGCAGCGTAGAACGGTACACAGATACGCAGTATTTT. Translated, it gives CASSVERYTDTQYF.

The CDR3 loop reads CASSPDREYGYTF. The CDR3 DNA reads TGTGCCAGCAGCCCGGACAGAGAATATGGCTACACCTTC. This rearrangement joins TRBV7-2 to TRBJ1-2; a weak D match, TRBD1 (6 bases). The CDR3 runs 13 residues. V gave up 5 bases and J gave up 5 bases, with 12 bases separating them. Germline V gene lookup returns CDR1 SGHTA and CDR2 FQGNSA.

The chain uses TRBV24-1 and TRBJ2-2; D uncertain. This CDR3 comprises 14 residues. Germline CDR1 is KGHDR and CDR2 is SFDVKD. The germline V and J ends were trimmed by 7 bases and 1 base, with 9 bases remaining between them. CDR3 sequence: CATSPTGNTGELFF. DNA for the CDR3: TGTGCCACCAGCCCTACTGGGAACACCGGGGAGCTGTTTTTT.

The CDR3 nucleotides read TGTGCCAGTAGTGGCCGAGACACGGATCAGCCCCAGCATTTT. Amino acid sequence: CASSGRDTDQPQHF. The V gene is TRBV19, the J gene TRBJ1-5; D is unresolved. Germline values: CDR1 LNHDA, CDR2 SQIVND (reference sequence). Trimming left V 5 bases short and J 5 bases short, with 13 bases between. CDR3 size: 14 residues.

The CDR3 spells CASSQERAGWSGYTF. CDR3 bases: TGCGCCAGCAGCCAAGAAAGGGCAGGATGGTCGGGCTACACCTTC. This chain uses TRBV4-3 with TRBJ1-2, with D unclear. The CDR3 consists of 15 residues. V lost 0 bases and J 8 bases, leaving 16 bases between the germline ends. From germline, CDR1 is LGHNA and CDR2 YSLEER.

The CDR3 region is CAISLAGGNYNEQFF. The CDR3 DNA reads as TGTGCCATCAGCCTAGCGGGGGGGAACTACAATGAGCAGTTCTTC. The rearrangement uses TRBV10-3 and TRBJ2-1; TRBD2 matches at 12 bases. Germline trimming cut 6 bases from V and 3 bases from J; bases unmatched to any gene: 3. CDR3 length: 15 residues. Germline V gene sequence: CDR1 ENHRY, CDR2 SYGVKD.